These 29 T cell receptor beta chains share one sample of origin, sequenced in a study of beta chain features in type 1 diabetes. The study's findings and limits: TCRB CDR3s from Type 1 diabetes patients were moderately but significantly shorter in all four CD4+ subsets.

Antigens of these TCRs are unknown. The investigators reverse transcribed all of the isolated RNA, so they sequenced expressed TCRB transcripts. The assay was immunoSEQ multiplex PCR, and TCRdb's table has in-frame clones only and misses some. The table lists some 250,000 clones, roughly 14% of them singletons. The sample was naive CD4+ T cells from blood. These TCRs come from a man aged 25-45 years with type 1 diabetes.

The CDR3 reads CASSPRTGLEKLFF. The CDR3 DNA is TGTGCCAGCTCACCGAGGACAGGGCTTGAAAAACTGTTTTTT. The chain joins TRBV18 to TRBJ1-4, with 8 bases fitting TRBD1. CDR1 is KGHSH and CDR2 is LQKENI in the germline V gene. This CDR3 is 14 amino acids long. J lost 7 bases, V lost 3 bases, and 4 bases had no gene match.

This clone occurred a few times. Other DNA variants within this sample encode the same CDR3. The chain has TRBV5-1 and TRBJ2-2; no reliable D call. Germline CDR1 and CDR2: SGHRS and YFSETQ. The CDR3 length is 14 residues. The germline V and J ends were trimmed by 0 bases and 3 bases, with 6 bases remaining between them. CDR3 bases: TGCGCCAGCAGCTTGGACAGCTACACCGGGGAGCTGTTTTTT. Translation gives CASSLDSYTGELFF.

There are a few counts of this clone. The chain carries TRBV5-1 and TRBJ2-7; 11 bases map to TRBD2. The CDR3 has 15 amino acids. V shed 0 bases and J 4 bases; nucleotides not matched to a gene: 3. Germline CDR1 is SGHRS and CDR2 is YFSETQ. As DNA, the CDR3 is TGCGCCAGCAGCTTGGGTAGCGGGAGGGAGTACGAGCAGTACTTC. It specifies CASSLGSGREYEQYF. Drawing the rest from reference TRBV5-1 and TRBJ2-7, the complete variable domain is KAGVTQTPRYLIKTRGQQVTLSCSPISGHRSVSWYQQTPGQGLQFLFEYFSETQRNKGNFPGRFSGRQFSNSRSEMNVSTLELGDSALYLCASSLGSGREYEQYFGPGTRLTVT.

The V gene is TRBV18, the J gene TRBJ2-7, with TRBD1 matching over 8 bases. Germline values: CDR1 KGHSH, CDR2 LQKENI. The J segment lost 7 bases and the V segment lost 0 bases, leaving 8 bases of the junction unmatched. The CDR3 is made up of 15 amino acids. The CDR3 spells CASSPPRQGAGEQYF. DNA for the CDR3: TGTGCCAGCTCACCACCGCGGCAGGGGGCAGGTGAGCAGTACTTC.

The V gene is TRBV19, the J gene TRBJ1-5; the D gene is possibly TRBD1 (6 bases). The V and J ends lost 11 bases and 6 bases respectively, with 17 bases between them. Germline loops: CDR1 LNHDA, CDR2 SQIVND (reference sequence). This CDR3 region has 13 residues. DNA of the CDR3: TGTGCCTCTAGTGAGGGGGTGTTTCAGCCCCAGCATTTT. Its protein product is CASSEGVFQPQHF.

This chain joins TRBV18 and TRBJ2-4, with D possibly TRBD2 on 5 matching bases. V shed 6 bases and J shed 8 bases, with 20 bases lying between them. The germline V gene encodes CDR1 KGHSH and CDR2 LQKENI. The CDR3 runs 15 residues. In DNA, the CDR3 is TGTGCCAGCTCGCCTCATGACACCCCCGGGGACATTCAGTACTTC. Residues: CASSPHDTPGDIQYF.

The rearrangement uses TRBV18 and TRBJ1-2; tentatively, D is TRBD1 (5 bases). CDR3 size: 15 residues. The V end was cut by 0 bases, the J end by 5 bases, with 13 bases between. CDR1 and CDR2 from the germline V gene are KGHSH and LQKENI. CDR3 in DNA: TGTGCCAGCTCACCACCGACAGATCTGGGGTATGGCTACACCTTC. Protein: CASSPPTDLGYGYTF.

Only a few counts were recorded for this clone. As DNA, the CDR3 is TGTGCCAGCAGCTTGCAACTGCAGGACATTCAGTACTTC. Residues: CASSLQLQDIQYF. The chain couples TRBV7-9 to TRBJ2-4, with no clear D. Trimming pared 3 bases from V and 8 bases from J, leaving 11 bases between. This CDR3 comprises 13 residues. Per the germline V gene, CDR1 is SEHNR and CDR2 is FQNEAQ (reference sequence).

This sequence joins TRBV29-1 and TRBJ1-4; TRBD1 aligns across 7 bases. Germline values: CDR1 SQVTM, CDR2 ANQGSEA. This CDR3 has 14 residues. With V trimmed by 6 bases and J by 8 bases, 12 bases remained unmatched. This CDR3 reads CSVQRGLGAEKLFF. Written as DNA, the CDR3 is TGCAGCGTCCAAAGGGGGCTGGGAGCGGAAAAACTGTTTTTT. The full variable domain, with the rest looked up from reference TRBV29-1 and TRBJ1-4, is SAVISQKPSRDICQRGTSLTIQCQVDSQVTMMFWYRQQPGQSLTLIATANQGSEATYESGFVIDKFPISRPNLTFSTLTVSNMSPEDSSIYLCSVQRGLGAEKLFFGSGTQLSVL.

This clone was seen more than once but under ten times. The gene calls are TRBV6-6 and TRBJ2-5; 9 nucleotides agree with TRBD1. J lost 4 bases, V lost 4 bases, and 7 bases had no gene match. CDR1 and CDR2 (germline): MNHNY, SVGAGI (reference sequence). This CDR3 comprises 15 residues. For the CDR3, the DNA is TGTGCCAGCAGTTTCGCCCCGACAGGGGGAGAGACCCAGTACTTC. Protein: CASSFAPTGGETQYF.

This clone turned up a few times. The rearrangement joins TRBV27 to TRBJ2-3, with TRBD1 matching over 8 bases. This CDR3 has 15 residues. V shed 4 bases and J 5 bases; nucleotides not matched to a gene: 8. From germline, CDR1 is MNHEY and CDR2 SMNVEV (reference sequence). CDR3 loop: CASSSTGVYVDTQYF. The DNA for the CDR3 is TGTGCCAGCAGTTCGACAGGGGTATATGTAGATACGCAGTATTTT.

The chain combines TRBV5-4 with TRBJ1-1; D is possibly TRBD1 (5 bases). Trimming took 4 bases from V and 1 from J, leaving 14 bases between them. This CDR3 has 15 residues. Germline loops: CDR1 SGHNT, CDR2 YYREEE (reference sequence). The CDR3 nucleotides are TGTGCCAGCAGCCGGGACGGGAGGACGAACACTGAAGCTTTCTTT. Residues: CASSRDGRTNTEAFF.

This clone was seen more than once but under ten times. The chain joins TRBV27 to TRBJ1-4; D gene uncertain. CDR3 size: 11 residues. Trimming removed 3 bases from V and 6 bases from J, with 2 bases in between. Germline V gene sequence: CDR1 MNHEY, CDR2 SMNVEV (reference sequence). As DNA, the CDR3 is TGTGCCAGCAGTTTCTATGAAAAACTGTTTTTT. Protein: CASSFYEKLFF.

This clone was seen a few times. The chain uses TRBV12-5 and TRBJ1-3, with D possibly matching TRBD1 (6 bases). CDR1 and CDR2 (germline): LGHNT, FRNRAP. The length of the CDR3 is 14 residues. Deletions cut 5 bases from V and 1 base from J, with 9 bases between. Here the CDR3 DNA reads TGTGCTAGTGGTCTAACAGGGTCTGGAAACACCATATATTTT. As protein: CASGLTGSGNTIYF.

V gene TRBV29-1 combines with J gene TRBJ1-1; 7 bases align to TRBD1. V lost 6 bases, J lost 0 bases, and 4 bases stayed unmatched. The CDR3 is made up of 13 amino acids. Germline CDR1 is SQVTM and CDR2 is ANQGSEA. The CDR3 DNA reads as TGCAGCGTGACGGGACAGTTGAACACTGAAGCTTTCTTT. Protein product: CSVTGQLNTEAFF.

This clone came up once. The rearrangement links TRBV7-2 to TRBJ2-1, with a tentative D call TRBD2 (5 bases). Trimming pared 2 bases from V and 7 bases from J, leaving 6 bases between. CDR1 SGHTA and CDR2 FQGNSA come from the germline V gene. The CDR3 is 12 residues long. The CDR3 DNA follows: TGTGCCAGCAGCTTACGAGGGAATGAGCAGTTCTTC. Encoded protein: CASSLRGNEQFF.

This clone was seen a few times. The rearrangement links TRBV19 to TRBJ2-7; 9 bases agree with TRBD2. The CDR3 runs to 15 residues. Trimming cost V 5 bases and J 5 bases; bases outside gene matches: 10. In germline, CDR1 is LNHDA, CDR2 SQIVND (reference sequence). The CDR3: CASSGWVAGAHEQYF. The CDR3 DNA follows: TGTGCCAGTAGTGGTTGGGTAGCGGGAGCCCACGAGCAGTACTTC.

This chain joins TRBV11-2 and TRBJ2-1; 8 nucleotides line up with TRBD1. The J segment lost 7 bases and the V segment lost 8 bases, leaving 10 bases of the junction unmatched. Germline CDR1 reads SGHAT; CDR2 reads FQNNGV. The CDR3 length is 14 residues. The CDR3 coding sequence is TGTGCCAGCCGACCCGGACAGGGAGAGAATGAGCAGTTCTTC. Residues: CASRPGQGENEQFF.

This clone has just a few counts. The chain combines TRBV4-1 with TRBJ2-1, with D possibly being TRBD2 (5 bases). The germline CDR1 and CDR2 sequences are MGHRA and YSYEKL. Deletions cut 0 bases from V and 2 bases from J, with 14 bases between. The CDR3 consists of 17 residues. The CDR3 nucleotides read TGCGCCAGCAGCCAAGATGGGGTTACGGGGACCTACAATGAGCAGTTCTTC. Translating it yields CASSQDGVTGTYNEQFF.

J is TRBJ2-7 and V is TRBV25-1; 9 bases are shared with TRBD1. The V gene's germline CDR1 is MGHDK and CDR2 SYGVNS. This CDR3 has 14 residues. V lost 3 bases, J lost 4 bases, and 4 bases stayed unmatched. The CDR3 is CASSDPDRGYEQYF. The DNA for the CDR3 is TGTGCCAGCAGTGATCCGGACAGGGGATACGAGCAGTACTTC.

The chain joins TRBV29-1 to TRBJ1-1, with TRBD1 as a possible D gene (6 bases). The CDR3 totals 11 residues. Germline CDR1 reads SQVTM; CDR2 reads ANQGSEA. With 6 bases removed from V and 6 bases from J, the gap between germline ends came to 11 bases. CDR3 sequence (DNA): TGCAGCGTAACCGGACAGCCTGAAGCTTTCTTT. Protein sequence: CSVTGQPEAFF.

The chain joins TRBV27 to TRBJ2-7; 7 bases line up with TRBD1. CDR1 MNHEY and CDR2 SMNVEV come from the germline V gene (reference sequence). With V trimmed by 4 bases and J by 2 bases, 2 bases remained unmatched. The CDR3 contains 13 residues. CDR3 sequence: CASSSTGTYEQYF. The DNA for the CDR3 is TGTGCCAGCAGTTCGACAGGGACCTACGAGCAGTACTTC.

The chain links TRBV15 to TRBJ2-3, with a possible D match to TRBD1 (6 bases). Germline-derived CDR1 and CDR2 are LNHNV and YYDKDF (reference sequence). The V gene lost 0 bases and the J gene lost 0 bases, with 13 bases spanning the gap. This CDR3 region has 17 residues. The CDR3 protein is CATSRESQGLSTDTQYF. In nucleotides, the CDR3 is TGTGCCACCAGCAGAGAATCCCAGGGGCTCAGCACAGATACGCAGTATTTT.

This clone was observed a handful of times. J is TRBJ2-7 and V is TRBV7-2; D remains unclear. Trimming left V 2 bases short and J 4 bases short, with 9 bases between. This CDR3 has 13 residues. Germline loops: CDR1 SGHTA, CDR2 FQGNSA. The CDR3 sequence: CASSLLSRYEQYF. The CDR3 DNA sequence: TGTGCCAGCAGCTTATTGAGTCGTTACGAGCAGTACTTC.

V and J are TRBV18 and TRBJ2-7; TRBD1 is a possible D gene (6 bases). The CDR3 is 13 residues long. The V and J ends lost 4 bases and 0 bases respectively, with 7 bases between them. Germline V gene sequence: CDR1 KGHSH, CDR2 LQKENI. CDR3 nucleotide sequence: TGTGCCAGCTCACTGGGACACTCCTACGAGCAGTACTTC. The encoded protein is CASSLGHSYEQYF.

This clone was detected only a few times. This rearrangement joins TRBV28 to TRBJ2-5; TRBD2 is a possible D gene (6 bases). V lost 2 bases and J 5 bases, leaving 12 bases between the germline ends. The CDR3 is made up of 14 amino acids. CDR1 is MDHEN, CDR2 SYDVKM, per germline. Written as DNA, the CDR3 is TGTGCCAGCAGTTTAGGTCGGGGGTGGGAGACCCAGTACTTC. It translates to CASSLGRGWETQYF. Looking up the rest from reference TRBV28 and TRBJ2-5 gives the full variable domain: DVKVTQSSRYLVKRTGEKVFLECVQDMDHENMFWYRQDPGLGLRLIYFSYDVKMKEKGDIPEGYSVSREKKERFSLILESASTNQTSMYLCASSLGRGWETQYFGPGTRLLVL.

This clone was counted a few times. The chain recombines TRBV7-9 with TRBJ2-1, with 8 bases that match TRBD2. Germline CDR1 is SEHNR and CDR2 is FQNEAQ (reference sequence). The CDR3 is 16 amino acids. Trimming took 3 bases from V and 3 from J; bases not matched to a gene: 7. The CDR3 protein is CASSFPGAGGYNEQFF. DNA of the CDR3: TGTGCCAGCAGCTTCCCAGGGGCGGGGGGCTACAATGAGCAGTTCTTC.

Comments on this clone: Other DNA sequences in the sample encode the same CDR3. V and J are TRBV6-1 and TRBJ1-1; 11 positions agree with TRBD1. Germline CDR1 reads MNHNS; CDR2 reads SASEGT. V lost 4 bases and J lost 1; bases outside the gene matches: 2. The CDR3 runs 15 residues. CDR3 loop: CASSGTGGANTEAFF. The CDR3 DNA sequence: TGTGCCAGCAGTGGGACAGGGGGCGCGAACACTGAAGCTTTCTTT.

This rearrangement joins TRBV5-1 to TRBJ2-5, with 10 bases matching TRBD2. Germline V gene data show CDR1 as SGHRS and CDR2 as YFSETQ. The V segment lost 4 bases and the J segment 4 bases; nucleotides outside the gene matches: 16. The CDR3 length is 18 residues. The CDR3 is CASSPLRAGGAGTETQYF. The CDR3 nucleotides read TGCGCCAGCAGCCCCCTGCGAGCGGGGGGGGCCGGGACAGAGACCCAGTACTTC.